This TCR beta chain was identified in a study of CD8 T cells in Susac syndrome. At the level of the study: When their blood was taken, the Susac syndrome patients had either not yet had any therapy, were taking corticosteroids, or were taking intravenous immunoglobulin alone.

This CDR3 is 16 amino acids long. Germline loops: CDR1 PRHDT, CDR2 FYEKMQ (reference sequence). V lost 2 bases and J lost 7, with 21 bases in between. In blood CD8+ and CD4+ T cells, TCR beta underwent sequencing. Random-hexamer reverse transcription was applied to about 0.45 to 1 ug RNA. The CDR3 of TCR beta was amplified by immunoSEQ multiplex PCR across 54 Vbeta and 13 Jbeta. TCRdb reprocessed the immunoSEQ multiplex PCR reads via MiXCR and lists one record per CDR3 protein. Of approximately 74,000 distinct CDR3 sequences in the sample, around 93% were seen once. The rearrangement uses TRBV13 and TRBJ2-7, with D possibly being TRBD1 or TRBD2 (5 bases each). This receptor was identified in a human donor with Susac syndrome. The source material was CD4+ T cells from PBMCs. The CDR3 spells CASSLSGGSSEGEQYF. The CDR3 region has the DNA TGTGCCAGCAGCTTATCGGGCGGGTCCTCCGAGGGGGAGCAGTACTTC. Drawing the rest from reference TRBV13 and TRBJ2-7, the complete variable domain is AAGVIQSPRHLIKEKRETATLKCYPIPRHDTVYWYQQGPGQDPQFLISFYEKMQSDKGSIPDRFSAQQFSDYHSELNMSSLELGDSALYFCASSLSGGSSEGEQYFGPGTRLTVT.